This TCR beta chain was recovered during a study of cytomegalovirus exposure and HLA in healthy donors (dated by TCRdb to the late 2010s). With regard to the full study: In an earlier analysis of approximately 640 of the donors, under 300 Gb of sequence data and 117 million unique TCR beta sequences from some 170 million T cells were reported. The study aimed to test whether cataloging public T cell receptors could reveal signatures of past pathogen exposure. Among the approximately 430 genotyped donors, around 81% belonged to the genetic ancestry cluster associated with self-reported Caucasian donors. Rather than drawing on any new phenotypic data, the later analysis identified candidate immune exposures from TCR beta sequences and the way those sequences occurred across donors. The T cell repertoires of around 670 subjects were profiled by immunosequencing and related to cytomegalovirus serostatus. To predict cytomegalovirus infection status, the study brought together high-throughput TCR immunosequencing, statistical association of individual TCRs with disease status, and machine learning. Every repertoire in the discovery cohort had been generated on one and the same sequencing platform. Besides the first cohort of roughly 700 subjects, a separate validation cohort made up of around 120 different subjects was used. Class I and class II HLA loci were covered by the typing at four-digit resolution. Genome-wide SNP genotypes for about 65% of the 666 donors were used in a later genetic analysis, which treated that subset as a discovery cohort. About five DR-DQ haplotypes were handled as single units for association and clustering because linkage in the cohort was strong. Donor age, sex, ethnicity and CMV serostatus were compiled alongside the repertoire data. The number of typed donors differed by locus: roughly 629-640 for A, B, C, DRB1 and DQB1; some 540 for DQA1; 600 to 610 for DPA1; and roughly 450 for DPB1. Among a few hundred genotyped donors of the cohort, an average of 235,054 unique TCR beta nucleotide sequences were sequenced per donor, roughly 20% of them non-productive. A later analysis re-examined previously published TCR beta repertoires from roughly 650 donors and added high-resolution HLA genotyping to investigate patterns of TCR occurrence. An earlier analysis of fewer than 750 of the donors used high-throughput TCR beta sequencing to judge whether each TCR beta V gene segment behaved as functional or pseudogenic. Around 330 gigabases of sequencing data and around 90 million unique TCR sequences made up an early release that covered under 750 HLA-typed donors. Broader findings and caveats from the paper: The 87-base-pair reads could not distinguish some IMGT-functional V segments, including TRBV6-2 and TRBV6-3, so those segments were excluded. Several of the top co-occurrence clusters appeared to be linked to parvovirus B19, influenza, CMV and Epstein-Barr virus, according to a later analysis. In both the original and validation cohorts, the classifier was reported to diagnose cytomegalovirus status with high specificity and sensitivity. For the cohort, immune exposure information was limited to CMV serostatus. Linkage disequilibrium might explain the correlated functional status among segregating V segments, but an unknown experimental factor could not be ruled out. According to a later analysis, TCR association rates differed among HLA loci, with DRB1 alleles showing the most associated TCRs and HLA-C alleles showing the fewest. Because counts were too low, approximately 18 rarely observed V segments, including chromosome 9 orphons, were excluded from the earlier analysis of 587 of the donors. A further reported finding was that TCR beta sequences accurately predicted the HLA-A and HLA-B alleles for most subjects in the first cohort. A cluster of highly shared sequence variants was judged likely to represent a technical artifact of the sequencing pipeline. A total of 150 to 200 TCR beta chains were listed by the study as associated with cytomegalovirus. In an earlier analysis of some 640 of the donors, most TCR beta V segments were observed in productive rearrangements about 87% or about 30% of the time, broadly matching IMGT annotations. Because HLA typing was unavailable for some donors at each locus, only the typed subset was used in association tests. A later analysis associated roughly 17,000 TCR beta sequences with specific HLA alleles at a false discovery rate of 0.05. In a later analysis, HLA-associated TCR beta chains showed more clonal expansion and lower generation probabilities than non-associated chains that were equally common. This cohort had only TCR beta chains sequenced, and the lack of alpha or paired-chain data limited which features could be detected. In vitro tests confirmed that three of the cytomegalovirus-associated TCR beta chains recognize cytomegalovirus antigens. Across donors, most TCR sequences were observed very rarely, whereas some public TCRs were present in many individuals. A later analysis found that most CMV-associated TCR beta chains appeared HLA-restricted, with HLA associations seemingly driven largely by CMV exposure. It was suggested by the authors that the approach could potentially be generalized to other disease states and immunological phenotypes. Presence/absence analyses assumed roughly uniform sequencing depth across donors, an assumption that may not hold. Strong co-occurrence of HLA alleles, especially DR and DQ, made assigning TCR associations to individual alleles difficult. V-gene and J-gene trimming of TCR beta chains was associated with a missense DCLRE1C variant in a later genetic analysis, and the association was replicated in an independent cohort. According to a later genetic analysis, donors in an Asian-associated ancestry cluster had fewer N-insertions in productive TCRs than the approximately 610-donor mean.

The cohort was made up of around 720 healthy bone marrow donors. At the time of sampling, every cohort member was nominally healthy, though immune exposures that went unrecorded were likely present. The donor tested CMV seropositive and was one of the 289 seropositive cohort members. Each donor provided a peripheral blood sample, and peripheral blood mononuclear cells were used for TCR beta sequencing. Genomic DNA extraction from the blood cell samples was performed with the Qiagen DNeasy Blood Extraction Kit. Preparation of the library involved the immunoSEQ multiplex PCR assay. For the multiplex PCR, a mixture combining 60 forward primers for TCR Vbeta segments and 13 reverse primers for TCR Jbeta segments was used. Amplification of the CDR3 region of rearranged TCR beta genes was performed with a multiplex PCR assay on genomic DNA. Amplified TCR beta libraries were sequenced as 87-base-pair reads on the Illumina HiSeq System. Per the original workflow: A later analysis counted about 82 million unique TCR beta chains across the approximately 700 repertoires, and around 9.9 million of these chains were shared by at least two donors. A nearest-neighbor algorithm error-corrected the raw reads and collapsed the reads into unique sequences, merging closely related sequences to remove PCR and sequencing errors. To assign V, D and J gene segments, CDR3 sequences were aligned to IMGT reference sequences. For a sequence to be retained, a match of at least six nucleotides to both a V gene segment and a J gene segment was required. A rearrangement was called productive if the CDR3 had no stop codons and remained in frame with V and J, and every other rearrangement was called non-productive. CDR3 was defined according to IMGT convention as the region running from the second conserved V-encoded cysteine to the conserved J-encoded phenylalanine. Sequences without an unambiguous match to a single V gene segment were excluded from the earlier analysis of several hundred of the donors. An earlier analysis of 500 to 700 of the donors classified V segments as functional when productive rearrangements were above 56.7% and as segregating when the standard deviation between donors was above 5%. A statistical classification framework was built to diagnose cytomegalovirus status from the catalog of TCR beta chain sequences. A later analysis assigned V and J genes by comparing TCR nucleotide sequences with IMGT/GENE-DB human TR gene sequences. The TCRdist pipeline was used in a later analysis to assign CDR3 sequences and most-parsimonious VDJ recombination scenarios. A later analysis defined each TCR beta chain by its CDR3 amino acid sequence plus V-gene family, and excluded reads lacking a unique V-gene family. To address suspected cross-contamination and a sequencing artifact, a later analysis removed under 600 highly shared, low-generation-probability nucleotide sequences. For each public chain, a later analysis derived a clonal expansion index from normalized ranks of inferred template counts within each repertoire. Generation probabilities in a later analysis came from a VDJ recombination model fitted to out-of-frame rearrangements, and those results were checked against IGoR. Hypergeometric tests were used in a later analysis to score TCR-TCR, TCR-HLA and TCR-CMV co-occurrence, with a repertoire-size bias correction applied to the TCR pairs. To estimate false discovery rates, a later analysis permuted the HLA or CMV assignments 20 times. In a later analysis, co-occurring TCRs were grouped with DBSCAN, and TCRdist sequence similarity was added when clustering was performed within HLA-allele-positive subsets. Repertoires with fewer than 30,000 or more than 120,000 public chains, plus five repertoires with anomalous nucleotide sharing, were excluded from co-occurrence clustering. Here the immuneACCESS table is served through TCRdb, limited to in-frame sequences with V and J called. Missing clones are a known gap in these copies; in checked studies unresolved V genes cover under half, and the rest lacks a known reason. The V and J calls and clone size come from that table; D and trimming were worked out from the DNA. The sample table records just under 95,000 clones; around four fifths of these occur just once. Of the sample, 7.3% falls within the top ten clones.

V drops 5 bases and J drops 4 bases, leaving 11 bases in between. From its cysteine to its phenylalanine, the CDR3 spans 13 amino acids. Left in the record is the CDR3 DNA by itself, 39 bases read in frame from the first base. The germline V gene yields SGHVS for CDR1 and FNYEAQ for CDR2. This clone was seen a handful of times. Which antigen it targets is not known. Base qualities are not provided; no much larger clone lies one nucleotide away. The rearranged segments are TRBV7-6 and TRBJ1-1; TRBD1 is a weak D gene call, 6 bases matching. The clonotype comes from a man over 45 in good health and CMV-seropositive. The sequencing sample was made of PBMCs. The CDR3 region reads CASSKTGRTEAFF. DNA sequence: TGTGCCAGCAGCAAGACAGGACGCACTGAAGCTTTCTTT.